The clone carrying this TCR beta chain appeared a few times. Its antigen is not identified. This sample is drawn from a study of beta chain features in type 1 diabetes. The study's findings and limits: Unsettled here was the matter of whether HLA type influences TCRB rearrangement. TCRB CDR3 length was moderately but significantly reduced in all four CD4+ subsets of Type 1 diabetes patients.

The study reverse transcribed the entire isolated RNA, so it sequenced expressed TCRB transcripts. TCRdb's copy holds only in-frame clones and misses some; the assay was immunoSEQ multiplex PCR. The sample consists of under 150,000 clones, 9% of them appearing once. The V and J ends lost 10 bases and 0 bases respectively, with 18 bases between them. The CDR3 runs to 15 residues. Germline values: CDR1 MNHEY, CDR2 SVGAGI. Averaging around 120 mL, one heparinised blood draw came from each individual donor. The chain recombines TRBV6-5 with TRBJ1-1; D perhaps matches TRBD1 (6 bases). The clonotype originates from a man aged 30-40 years with type 1 diabetes. What was sequenced was central memory CD4+ T cells from blood. The CDR3 sequence: CAISPQTGLNTEAFF. In DNA form, the CDR3 reads TGTGCCATCAGCCCCCAGACAGGCTTGAACACTGAAGCTTTCTTT.